This T cell receptor (beta chain) was found in a study of blood T cell repertoires in COVID-19. Study information: The samples span acute and convalescent COVID-19 from the United States, Italy and Spain. The cDNA or gDNA used as material had been derived from T cells, B-cell-depleted T cells, or PBMCs.

Seattle enrolled patients during active infection and tracked them longitudinally. The CDR3 is made up of 16 amino acids. Germline-derived CDR1 and CDR2 are SGHTA and FQGNSA. The germline V and J ends were trimmed by 1 base and 2 bases, with 12 bases remaining between them. Original data processing: Using reference gene primer amplification, nucleated cell counts were estimated. The assay was immunoSEQ multiplex PCR, and TCRdb's table has in-frame clones only and misses some. V, J and clone size were drawn from that table, and D and trimming were deduced from the DNA. Of fewer than 350,000 clones in the sample, 86% are singletons; the top ten hold around 12%.

Sequences were obtained from peripheral blood. The sequence was collected from a woman aged 30 to 39 with COVID-19, enrolled during active disease. This chain uses TRBV7-2 with TRBJ1-5; D perhaps matches TRBD1 (6 bases). CDR3 amino acids: CASSLVGGTGNQPQHF. In DNA form, the CDR3 reads TGTGCCAGCAGCTTAGTAGGGGGAACGGGCAATCAGCCCCAGCATTTT.